This entry describes one T cell receptor beta chain. Compared with the rest of its sample, this clonotype is medium-sized (0.01 to 0.1%). The target of this receptor is not known. No clone much larger than this one lies a single base away; base qualities are absent. TCR beta VDJ combination and CDR3 sequence profiling used genomic DNA as the template. An Illumina HiSeq 2000 was the platform used for TCR repertoire sequencing. In the paper's pipeline: TRBV/TRBJ rearrangement plots, CDR3 size and DJ length profiles, and Simpson's diversity index were used to assess repertoires. The most abundant DNA sequence in the deep sequencing data was taken as the immunodominant clone. CDR3 amino acid sequences were screened for sharing across subjects and compared with published repertoires and the VDJdb database. TCRdb redid the processing of the public reads, applying fastp at Q25 and MiXCR, and retained in-frame beta chains. Under each unique CDR3 protein, matching rows form one entry showing the most common genes and DNA. The authors' filters were not applied to this entry. The sample table lists approximately 200,000 distinct CDR3 sequences, over 55% of them with a count of one. The biggest ten clones account for roughly 29% of the sample.

The data are from a study of CD8+CD57+ T cells in acquired aplastic anemia (dated by TCRdb to 2016 to 2019). Describing the broader study: DNA extracted from sorted CD4+ and CD8+ cells had a mean of 3.2 ug, with a range of about 0.18 to 27.4 ug. For healthy donor samples, the average read count was about 9.8 million for CD4+ cells and 11.0 million for CD8+ cells.

The study deep-sequenced TCR repertoires of sorted CD4+ and CD8+ blood T cells from severe aplastic anemia patients and healthy subjects. Ficoll-Paque density gradient centrifugation was used to isolate peripheral blood mononuclear cells. CD4+ and CD8+ T cells were sorted by FACS or magnetic beads before DNA extraction. V and J lose 0 bases and 4 bases, and a span of 5 bases separates them. The germline V gene yields SGHRS for CDR1 and YFSETQ for CDR2. Its CDR3 holds 12 amino acids, cysteine through phenylalanine. Only the CDR3 region is kept as DNA, spanning 36 bases read in frame from base 1. Overall study results and their limits: Around 30 CD8+ CDR3 sequences were shared between patients and controls but appeared highly expressed in patients and within their immunodominant clones. Between patients and healthy controls, no significant difference in CD8+ Simpson's diversity was found (P=0.060).

The receptor comes from a human donor in good health. The chain is encoded by TRBV5-1 joined to TRBJ2-7, with the D gene not clear enough to name. The material sequenced was sorted CD4+, CD8+, or CD8+CD57+ T cells (not recorded which) from PBMCs. The CDR3 reads CASSLGGYEQYF. The DNA sequence reads TGCGCCAGCAGCTTGGGCGGATACGAGCAGTACTTC.